This T cell receptor (beta chain) was captured in a study of blood T cell repertoires in COVID-19. V lost 1 base, J lost 8 bases, and 2 bases lay in between. Looked up from germline, CDR1 is LGHDT and CDR2 is YNNKEL (reference sequence). The CDR3 consists of 11 residues. The table came from immunoSEQ multiplex PCR; TCRdb's copy has only in-frame clones and leaves some out. The sample yields about 320,000 clones, around 85% seen once. Input material: PBMCs or T cells enriched from blood (not recorded which). The receptor comes from a young woman who had been exposed to COVID-19. The chain is built from TRBV3-1 (or the pseudogene TRBV3-2) and TRBJ2-2; D unresolved. CDR3 in DNA: TGTGCCAGCAGCCAAGTAGGGGAGCTGTTTTTT. Its protein product is CASSQVGELFF.